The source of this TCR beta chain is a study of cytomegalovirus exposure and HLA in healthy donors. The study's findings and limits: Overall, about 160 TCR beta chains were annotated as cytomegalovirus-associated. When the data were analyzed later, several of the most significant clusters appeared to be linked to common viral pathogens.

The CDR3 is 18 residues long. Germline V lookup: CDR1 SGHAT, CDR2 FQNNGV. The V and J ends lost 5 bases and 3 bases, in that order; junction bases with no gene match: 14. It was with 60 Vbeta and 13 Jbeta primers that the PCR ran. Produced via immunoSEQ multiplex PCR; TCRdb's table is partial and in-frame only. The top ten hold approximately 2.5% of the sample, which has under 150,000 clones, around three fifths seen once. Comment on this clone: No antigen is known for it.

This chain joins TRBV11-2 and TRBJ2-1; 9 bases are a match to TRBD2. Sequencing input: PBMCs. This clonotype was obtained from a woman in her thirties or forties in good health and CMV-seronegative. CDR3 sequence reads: CASSARVRGGPVYNEQFF. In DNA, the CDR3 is TGTGCCAGCAGCGCCAGGGTGCGGGGGGGCCCTGTCTACAATGAGCAGTTCTTC.